The 17 T cell receptor beta chains below all came from one sample that was sequenced in a study of blood T cells in healthy people across ages. Combining a sample-barcoded 5' primer with a J-beta primer mix, a second PCR ran for roughly 7 to 11 cycles. Each CDR3 protein gets one entry after TCRdb re-called the 5' RACE reads with MiXCR. Among about 780,000 distinct CDR3 sequences listed, about half were seen once. Sequenced sample: blood. The receptors derive from an elderly man in good health.

The chain links TRBV28 to TRBJ1-1; D unresolved. Germline V gene sequence: CDR1 MDHEN, CDR2 SYDVKM. Trimming cost V 5 bases and J 2 bases, with 12 bases left between them. The CDR3 is made up of 14 amino acids. CDR3 sequence reads: CASSVPDGNTEAFF. The CDR3 DNA reads TGTGCCAGCAGTGTACCGGACGGAAACACTGAAGCTTTCTTT.

The rearrangement uses TRBV28 and TRBJ2-7; possibly TRBD2 for D (6 bases). The J call is uncertain, as TRBJ2-5 better fits the DNA end. Germline CDR1 is MDHEN and CDR2 is SYDVKM. The length of the CDR3 is 14 residues. CDR3 in amino acids: CASTRRSGGETQYF. The CDR3, as DNA: TGTGCCAGCACCAGACGCAGTGGGGGGGAGACCCAGTACTTC.

With respect to this clonotype: At one boundary the junction diverges from the germline segment, which might be a read error. The chain is built from TRBV3-1 and TRBJ1-1; 8 bases are a match to TRBD1. The germline V gene encodes CDR1 LGHDT and CDR2 YNNKEL (reference sequence). This CDR3 spans 12 amino acids. The CDR3 protein is CASSHGQGEAFF. The DNA for the CDR3 is TGTGCTAGCAGCCACGGACAGGGAGAAGCTTTCTTT.

The chain couples TRBV20-1 to TRBJ1-1; possibly TRBD1 for D (6 bases). Per the germline V gene, CDR1 is DFQATT and CDR2 is SNEGSKA (reference sequence). The CDR3 has 13 residues. The germline V and J ends were trimmed by 6 bases and 4 bases, with 15 bases remaining between them. The CDR3 reads CSASGDIPTEAFF. For the CDR3, the DNA is TGCAGTGCCAGCGGGGACATCCCCACTGAAGCTTTCTTT.

The rearrangement links TRBV12-3 or TRBV12-4 to TRBJ2-3; 8 nucleotides agree with TRBD2. The CDR3 length is 15 residues. The ends lost 5 bases at V and 4 bases at J; junction bases unmatched: 8. The CDR3 protein is CASSKTSGSADTQYF. Written as DNA, the CDR3 is TGTGCCAGCAGTAAAACTAGCGGAAGCGCAGATACGCAGTATTTT.

This clonotype showed up many times. The chain links TRBV29-1 to TRBJ2-3; TRBD1 matches 7 bases. J lost 4 bases, V lost 4 bases, and 5 bases had no gene match. Germline CDR1 and CDR2: SQVTM and ANQGSEA. CDR3 size: 13 residues. The CDR3 here is CSVGKGGADTQYF. In nucleotides, the CDR3 is TGCAGCGTTGGGAAAGGGGGCGCAGATACGCAGTATTTT.

This sequence joins TRBV6-2 or TRBV6-3 and TRBJ2-1, with D possibly TRBD2 on 5 matching bases. Germline values: CDR1 MNHEY, CDR2 SVGEGT. The V and J ends lost 4 bases and 8 bases respectively, with 12 bases between them. The CDR3 contains 13 residues. The CDR3 DNA reads as TGTGCCAGCAGTTGCACGGCGGGCTATGAGCAGTTCTTC. Its protein product is CASSCTAGYEQFF.

This chain joins TRBV3-1 and TRBJ1-1; 9 bases map to TRBD1. The CDR3 runs 18 residues. Germline V lookup: CDR1 LGHDT, CDR2 YNNKEL (reference sequence). V was pared by 0 bases and J by 3 bases, with 11 bases of the junction left unmatched. Here the CDR3 reads CASSQDWPLQGAHTEAFF. The CDR3 nucleotides are TGTGCCAGCAGCCAAGATTGGCCCTTACAGGGGGCGCACACTGAAGCTTTCTTT.

The V gene is TRBV12-3 or TRBV12-4, the J gene TRBJ2-7; D is possibly TRBD2 (6 bases). The ends were cut back, 4 bases at V and 0 bases at J, with 19 bases in the middle. The CDR3 totals 17 residues. For the CDR3, the DNA is TGTGCCAGCAGTTCATCCATGACTAGAGGGAGCTCCTACGAGCAGTACTTC. As protein: CASSSSMTRGSSYEQYF.

This clonotype was picked up one time. The gene calls are TRBV29-1 and TRBJ1-5; 8 positions match TRBD1. There are 16 residues in the CDR3. With 7 bases clipped from V and 0 bases from J, the junction kept 11 bases outside the gene matches. CDR1 and CDR2 (germline): SQVTM, ANQGSEA. The CDR3 DNA sequence: TGCAGCGCCCAATGGGGGACAGGTTATAGCAATCAGCCCCAGCATTTT. Encoded protein: CSAQWGTGYSNQPQHF.

The rearrangement links TRBV25-1 to TRBJ2-1; no reliable D call. Germline V gene sequence: CDR1 MGHDK, CDR2 SYGVNS. This CDR3 comprises 12 residues. V lost 0 bases and J lost 15, with 12 bases in between. CDR3 sequence reads: CASSEYEASPFF. Written as DNA, the CDR3 is TGTGCCAGCAGTGAATATGAGGCGTCGCCGTTCTTC.

Turning to this clonotype: One junction end disagrees with the germline gene, perhaps due to a read error. The chain couples TRBV7-2 to TRBJ2-1; tentative D call: TRBD2 (5 bases). Looked up from germline, CDR1 is SGHTA and CDR2 is FQGNSA. The CDR3 is made up of 14 amino acids. CDR3 DNA sequence: TGTGCCAGCAGCCTGGGATTAGCGAACAATAAGCAGTTCTTC. Its translation is CASSLGLANNKQFF.

This clonotype was counted a few times. A single base separates this from a much larger clone, so it may be a read error. The J gene is TRBJ2-3, the V gene TRBV12-3 or TRBV12-4; D not certain. This CDR3 is 13 amino acids long. V lost 1 base and J 10 bases, leaving 12 bases between the germline ends. The CDR3 bases are TGTGCCAGCAGTTTAGGTCTAGGGTTTGCGCAGTATTTT. It translates to CASSLGLGFAQYF.

The chain couples TRBV11-2 to TRBJ2-1; D gene uncertain. The CDR3 is 14 amino acids. CDR1 and CDR2 (germline): SGHAT, FQNNGV. V lost 6 bases and J 8 bases, leaving 17 bases between the germline ends. The CDR3 nucleotides read TGTGCCAGCAGTCGCCTCCTTCTTTGGGATGAGCAGTTCTTC. Translation: CASSRLLLWDEQFF.

This clonotype showed up just once. V is TRBV29-1 and J is TRBJ2-4, with D possibly matching TRBD2 (5 bases). Germline-derived CDR1 and CDR2 are SQVTM and ANQGSEA. CDR3 size: 13 residues. With 6 bases removed from V and 7 bases from J, the gap between germline ends came to 16 bases. The CDR3 nucleotides read TGCAGCGTCCACGGGGTCGTCGGGAACATTCAGTACTTC. This encodes CSVHGVVGNIQYF. The full variable domain, rest sourced from reference TRBV29-1 and TRBJ2-4, is SAVISQKPSRDICQRGTSLTIQCQVDSQVTMMFWYRQQPGQSLTLIATANQGSEATYESGFVIDKFPISRPNLTFSTLTVSNMSPEDSSIYLCSVHGVVGNIQYFGAGTRLSVL.

This clonotype came up a few times. V is TRBV6-2 or TRBV6-3 and J is TRBJ2-1; D is unclear. CDR1 MNHEY and CDR2 SVGEGT come from the germline V gene. The ends were cut back, 7 bases at V and 7 bases at J, with 14 bases in the middle. This CDR3 comprises 13 residues. The CDR3 reads CASTLGMGNEQFF. DNA for the CDR3: TGTGCCAGCACTCTCGGAATGGGAAATGAGCAGTTCTTC.

The rearrangement joins TRBV10-3 to TRBJ1-5, with D unresolved. Trimming left V 0 bases short and J 3 bases short, with 12 bases between. The germline CDR1 and CDR2 sequences are ENHRY and SYGVKD. This CDR3 is built from 16 residues. DNA of the CDR3: TGTGCCATCAGTGAGTCGGGTACCCGACCCAATCAGCCCCAGCATTTT. Protein product: CAISESGTRPNQPQHF.